The clone carrying this TCR beta chain has just a few counts. No antigen is known for it. TCRdb reanalysed the 5' RACE reads using MiXCR and keeps one entry per CDR3 protein. The sample consists of 110,000 to 150,000 distinct CDR3 sequences, 11% to 15% of them appearing once. These data belong to a study of T-cell memory formation after mild COVID-19. Study-wide points: Second-wave clones that peaked on day 37 lacked confirmed SARS-CoV-2 specificity.

Germline CDR1 reads MGHDK; CDR2 reads SYGVNS. V lost 2 bases, J lost 8 bases, and 15 bases lay in between. This CDR3 comprises 15 residues. Sequenced material: PBMCs or a T cell subset sorted from them (not recorded which). The receptor was derived from an adult woman who had mild COVID-19 (a few samples of this study predate the infection). Cell type and time point are not known. This chain uses TRBV25-1 with TRBJ1-4, with D possibly matching TRBD1 (5 bases). The CDR3 reads CASSERSGGFEKLFF. The CDR3 region has the DNA TGTGCCAGCAGTGAACGATCGGGGGGATTCGAAAAACTGTTTTTT.